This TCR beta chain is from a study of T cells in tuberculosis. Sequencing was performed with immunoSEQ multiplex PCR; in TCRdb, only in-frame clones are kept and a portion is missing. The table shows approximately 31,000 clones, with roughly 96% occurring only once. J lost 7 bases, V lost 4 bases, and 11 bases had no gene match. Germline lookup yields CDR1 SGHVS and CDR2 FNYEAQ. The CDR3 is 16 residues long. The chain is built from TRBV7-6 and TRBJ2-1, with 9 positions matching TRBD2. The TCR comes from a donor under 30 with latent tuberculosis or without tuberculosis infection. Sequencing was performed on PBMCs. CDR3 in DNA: TGTGCCAGCAGCTCCCGGTCTAGCGGGAAGGGGAATGAGCAGTTCTTC. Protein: CASSSRSSGKGNEQFF.